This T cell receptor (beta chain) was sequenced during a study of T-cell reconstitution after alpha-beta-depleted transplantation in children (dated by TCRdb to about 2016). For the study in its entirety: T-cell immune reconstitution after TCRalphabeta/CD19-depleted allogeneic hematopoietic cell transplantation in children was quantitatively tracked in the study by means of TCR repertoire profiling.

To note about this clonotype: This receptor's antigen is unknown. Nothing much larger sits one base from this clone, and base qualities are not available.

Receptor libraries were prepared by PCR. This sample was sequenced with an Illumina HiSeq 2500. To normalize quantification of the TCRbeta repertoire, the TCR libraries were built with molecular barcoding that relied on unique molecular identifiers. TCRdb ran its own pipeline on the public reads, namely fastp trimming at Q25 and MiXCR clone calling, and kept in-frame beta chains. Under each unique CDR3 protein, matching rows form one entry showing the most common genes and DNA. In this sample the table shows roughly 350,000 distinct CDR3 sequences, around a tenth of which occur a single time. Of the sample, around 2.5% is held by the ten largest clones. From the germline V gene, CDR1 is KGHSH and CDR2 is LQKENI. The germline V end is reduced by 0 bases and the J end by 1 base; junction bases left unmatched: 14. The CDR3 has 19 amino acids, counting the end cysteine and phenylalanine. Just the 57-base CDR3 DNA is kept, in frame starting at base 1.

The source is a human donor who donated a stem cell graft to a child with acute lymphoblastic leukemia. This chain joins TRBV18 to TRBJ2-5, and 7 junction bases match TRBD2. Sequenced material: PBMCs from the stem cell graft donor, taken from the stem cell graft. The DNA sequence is TGTGCCAGCTCACCACCGACCCCCTCTGCTAGCGGCTCCCAAGAGACCCAGTACTTC. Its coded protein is CASSPPTPSASGSQETQYF. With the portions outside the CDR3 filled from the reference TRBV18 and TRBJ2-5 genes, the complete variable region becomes NAGVMQNPRHLVRRRGQEARLRCSPMKGHSHVYWYRQLPEEGLKFMVYLQKENIIDESGMPKERFSAEFPKEGPSILRIQQVVRGDSAAYFCASSPPTPSASGSQETQYFGPGTRLLVL.